These 9 T cell receptor beta chains were all obtained from the same sample, sequenced in a study of cytomegalovirus exposure and HLA in healthy donors. Researchers ran the PCR with 60 Vbeta and 13 Jbeta primers. The method was immunoSEQ multiplex PCR; TCRdb's version includes in-frame clones alone and lacks a portion of them. Found here are 150,000 to 200,000 clones, 85% to 90% of them singletons; the top ten hold more than 1.5%. Sequenced material: PBMCs. Receptor source: a woman under 30 in good health and CMV-seronegative.

V and J are TRBV7-2 and TRBJ1-5; D ambiguous. Trimming took off 2 bases at V and 6 bases at J, with 11 bases between the two ends. CDR1 is SGHTA, CDR2 FQGNSA, per germline. The length of the CDR3 is 14 residues. The DNA for the CDR3 is TGTGCCAGCAGCTTAAGAGGGTACGGTCAGCCCCAGCATTTT. Translated, it gives CASSLRGYGQPQHF.

The gene calls are TRBV10-3 and TRBJ1-1, with D tentatively TRBD1 (5 bases). Trimming took off 0 bases at V and 0 bases at J, with 11 bases between the two ends. CDR3 size: 16 residues. CDR1 ENHRY and CDR2 SYGVKD come from the germline V gene. CDR3 region: CAISESTGGVNTEAFF. In DNA form, the CDR3 reads TGTGCCATCAGTGAGTCCACAGGAGGGGTGAACACTGAAGCTTTCTTT.

The chain employs TRBV18 and TRBJ2-1; D is undetermined. Trimming took 3 bases from V and 7 from J, leaving 10 bases between them. The CDR3 totals 13 residues. Germline loops: CDR1 KGHSH, CDR2 LQKENI. The CDR3 nucleotides are TGTGCCAGCTCACCGGGCCAACGGAATGAGCAGTTCTTC. Translation: CASSPGQRNEQFF. The full variable domain, in which reference TRBV18 and TRBJ2-1 provide the parts outside the CDR3, is NAGVMQNPRHLVRRRGQEARLRCSPMKGHSHVYWYRQLPEEGLKFMVYLQKENIIDESGMPKERFSAEFPKEGPSILRIQQVVRGDSAAYFCASSPGQRNEQFFGPGTRLTVL.

Comments on this clone: Other DNA sequences in the sample encode the same CDR3. The chain carries TRBV5-1 and TRBJ1-6; D is perhaps TRBD1 (5 bases). V shed 0 bases and J shed 0 bases, with 10 bases lying between them. The CDR3 is 17 residues long. CDR1 and CDR2 (germline): SGHRS, YFSETQ. The CDR3 spells CASSLATGSSYNSPLHF. The CDR3 coding sequence is TGCGCCAGCAGCTTGGCAACAGGAAGCTCCTATAATTCACCCCTCCACTTT.

This rearrangement joins TRBV5-5 to TRBJ1-5; D gene unclear. The CDR3 extends over 16 amino acids. The ends were cut back, 0 bases at V and 3 bases at J, with 13 bases in the middle. CDR1 is SGHKS, CDR2 YYEKEE, per germline (reference sequence). Written as DNA, the CDR3 is TGTGCCAGCAGCTTGGCTGCAGCGGGCCTCAATCAGCCCCAGCATTTT. Protein sequence: CASSLAAAGLNQPQHF.

The chain employs TRBV7-9 and TRBJ2-1, with TRBD2 identical over 7 bases. V dropped 8 bases and J dropped 3; count of bases not matched to a gene: 7. Germline V CDR1 and CDR2: SEHNR, FQNEAQ (reference sequence). The CDR3 has 14 amino acids. DNA for the CDR3: TGTGCCAGCGTTGTCGCGGGAGACTACAATGAGCAGTTCTTC. Translation gives CASVVAGDYNEQFF. The whole variable domain, filled in from reference TRBV7-9 and TRBJ2-1, reads DTGVSQNPRHKITKRGQNVTFRCDPISEHNRLYWYRQTLGQGPEFLTYFQNEAQLEKSRLLSDRFSAERPKGSFSTLEIQRTEQGDSAMYLCASVVAGDYNEQFFGPGTRLTVL.

V gene TRBV5-6 combines with J gene TRBJ2-7, with D possibly being TRBD2 (6 bases). V lost 4 bases, J lost 5 bases, and 19 bases lay in between. The CDR3 covers 15 residues. CDR1 and CDR2 from the germline V gene are SGHDT and YYEEEE. In DNA, the CDR3 is TGTGCCAGCAGCCCACGGAGGGACCCACTCCACGAGCAGTACTTC. This codes for CASSPRRDPLHEQYF.

As DNA, the CDR3 is TGTGCCAGCAGCTTGGCAGGGAACTATGGCTACACCTTC. Translating gives CASSLAGNYGYTF. This chain connects TRBV5-6 to TRBJ1-2; a possible D gene is TRBD1 (5 bases). The germline CDR1 and CDR2 sequences are SGHDT and YYEEEE. The germline V and J ends were trimmed by 0 bases and 2 bases, with 5 bases remaining between them. This CDR3 contains 13 residues.

This chain connects TRBV29-1 to TRBJ2-2; 7 bases align to TRBD2. The CDR3 spans 14 residues. Germline-derived CDR1 and CDR2 are SQVTM and ANQGSEA. V trimming: 4 bases; J trimming: 4 bases; junction bases outside the gene matches: 6. The CDR3 here is CSVASGATTGELFF. CDR3 DNA sequence: TGCAGCGTTGCGAGCGGGGCCACCACCGGGGAGCTGTTTTTT.